The 23 T cell receptor beta chains below were found in one sample sequenced in a study of cytomegalovirus exposure and HLA in healthy donors. A multiplex PCR was run with 60 Vbeta primers and 13 Jbeta primers. Sequencing was performed with immunoSEQ multiplex PCR; in TCRdb, only in-frame clones are kept and a portion is missing. This sample has about 130,000 clones, with over 65% found just once. The sample taken for sequencing was PBMCs. All receptors come from a man in his late teens or twenties in good health and CMV-seropositive.

The CDR3 here is CASRGLAGWFSYNEQFF. The CDR3 bases are TGTGCCAGCAGGGGACTAGCGGGGTGGTTCTCCTACAATGAGCAGTTCTTC. The genes are TRBV25-1 and TRBJ2-1; 13 bases agree with TRBD2. The ends lost 6 bases at V and 0 bases at J; junction bases unmatched: 5. The germline gives CDR1 MGHDK, CDR2 SYGVNS. CDR3 length: 17 residues.

The chain uses TRBV28 and TRBJ1-2; D is ambiguous. The V and J ends lost 2 bases and 6 bases respectively, with 10 bases between them. Looked up from germline, CDR1 is MDHEN and CDR2 is SYDVKM. This CDR3 contains 13 residues. CDR3 residues: CASSLNRLDGYTF. For the CDR3, the DNA is TGTGCCAGCAGTTTAAACCGACTCGATGGCTACACCTTC.

V is TRBV7-3 and J is TRBJ1-1; TRBD1 might be the D (5 bases). CDR1 is SGHTA and CDR2 is FQGTGA in the germline V gene. This CDR3 spans 14 amino acids. V was trimmed by 2 bases and J by 3 bases, leaving 10 bases between them. CDR3 coding DNA: TGTGCCAGCAGCTTACAGGGCACCTACACTGAAGCTTTCTTT. It codes for CASSLQGTYTEAFF.

The CDR3 DNA is TGTGCCAGCAGCCCCGAGGGGACACCAAAATACTCCTACGAGCAGTACTTC. Translating it yields CASSPEGTPKYSYEQYF. This chain uses TRBV21-1 with TRBJ2-7; TRBD1 is the table's D call, not checked against the DNA. TRBV21-1 is a known pseudogene. The CDR3 totals 17 residues.

In this sample, this clone turned up a few times. This rearrangement joins TRBV2 to TRBJ2-7; TRBD1 aligns across 11 bases. Germline CDR1 is SNHLY and CDR2 is FYNNEI. The CDR3 length is 16 residues. The V and J ends lost 1 base and 3 bases, in that order; junction bases with no gene match: 5. The CDR3 protein is CASSEGGTGGYYEQYF. As DNA, the CDR3 is TGTGCCAGCAGTGAAGGCGGGACAGGGGGATACTACGAGCAGTACTTC.

This sequence joins TRBV7-2 and TRBJ1-5; maybe TRBD1 (6 bases). Germline V gene sequence: CDR1 SGHTA, CDR2 FQGNSA. CDR3 length: 17 residues. Trimming removed 1 base at V and 4 bases at J, with 17 bases between. The CDR3: CASSLDGTSPLNQPQHF. CDR3 bases: TGTGCCAGCAGCTTAGACGGGACAAGCCCTCTAAATCAGCCCCAGCATTTT.

The chain combines TRBV2 with TRBJ2-7, with 8 bases matching TRBD2. Trimming cost V 4 bases and J 3 bases; bases outside gene matches: 14. Germline V gene lookup returns CDR1 SNHLY and CDR2 FYNNEI. This CDR3 comprises 17 residues. In DNA, the CDR3 is TGTGCCAGCAGTGGTTCCAGCGGGAGCCCCTTTATCTACGAGCAGTACTTC. Its protein product is CASSGSSGSPFIYEQYF.

The chain combines TRBV6-1 with TRBJ2-5; 11 bases map to TRBD2. After removal of 0 bases from V and 5 bases from J, the junction contained 5 bases not matched to a gene. The CDR3 is 16 residues long. Germline lookup yields CDR1 MNHNS and CDR2 SASEGT. CDR3 protein: CASSEASGGAFETQYF. The CDR3 DNA is TGTGCCAGCAGTGAAGCTAGCGGGGGGGCCTTTGAGACCCAGTACTTC.

J is TRBJ2-7 and V is TRBV9; TRBD1 matches at 8 bases. This CDR3 comprises 15 residues. Germline CDR1 reads SGDLS; CDR2 reads YYNGEE. The V and J ends lost 0 bases and 3 bases, in that order; junction bases with no gene match: 5. This chain's CDR3 is CASSVGSRGHYEQYF. DNA of the CDR3: TGTGCCAGCAGCGTAGGTAGCAGGGGGCACTACGAGCAGTACTTC.

In DNA, the CDR3 is TGTGCCAGCAGCTCTGAGTACAGGGAAAAGTACGAGCAGTACTTC. It codes for CASSSEYREKYEQYF. This chain connects TRBV7-9 to TRBJ2-7, with D possibly matching TRBD1 (6 bases). This CDR3 is built from 15 residues. CDR1 and CDR2 from the germline V gene are SEHNR and FQNEAQ (reference sequence). The ends were cut back, 4 bases at V and 4 bases at J, with 17 bases in the middle.

The rearrangement joins TRBV7-9 to TRBJ1-5; D gene uncertain. Germline assignment: CDR1 SEHNR and CDR2 FQNEAQ (reference sequence). The CDR3 extends over 13 amino acids. V gave up 3 bases and J gave up 3 bases, with 6 bases separating them. The CDR3 loop reads CASSFTDNQPQHF. The CDR3, as DNA: TGTGCCAGCAGCTTTACAGACAATCAGCCCCAGCATTTT. Full variable domain (outside the CDR3, taken from reference TRBV7-9 and TRBJ1-5): DTGVSQNPRHKITKRGQNVTFRCDPISEHNRLYWYRQTLGQGPEFLTYFQNEAQLEKSRLLSDRFSAERPKGSFSTLEIQRTEQGDSAMYLCASSFTDNQPQHFGDGTRLSIL.

The chain has TRBV30 and TRBJ2-7; 9 bases align to TRBD1. After removal of 5 bases from V and 0 bases from J, the junction contained 5 bases not matched to a gene. Germline V gives CDR1 GTSNPN, CDR2 SVGIG (reference sequence). The CDR3 is 14 residues long. The CDR3 reads CAWDLDRGSYEQYF. Here the CDR3 DNA reads TGTGCCTGGGACTTGGACAGGGGCTCCTACGAGCAGTACTTC.

J is TRBJ2-1 and V is TRBV7-9, with 10 bases fitting TRBD2. V lost 5 bases to trimming and J lost 3 bases; unmatched junction nucleotides: 1. Germline V gives CDR1 SEHNR, CDR2 FQNEAQ (reference sequence). The CDR3 is made up of 14 amino acids. Here the CDR3 reads CASSRTSGYNEQFF. In DNA, the CDR3 is TGTGCCAGCAGCCGGACTAGCGGCTACAATGAGCAGTTCTTC.

The CDR3 here is CASSPRSSGRLYNEQFF. The CDR3 nucleotides read TGTGCCAGCAGCCCTCGATCCAGCGGGAGATTGTACAATGAGCAGTTCTTC. V gene TRBV28 combines with J gene TRBJ2-1, with 8 bases that match TRBD2. Germline trimming cut 6 bases from V and 4 bases from J; bases unmatched to any gene: 14. The germline gives CDR1 MDHEN, CDR2 SYDVKM. The CDR3 sequence is 17 residues long.

The V and J genes are TRBV4-2 and TRBJ1-5; weak D call: TRBD1 (6 bases). This CDR3 comprises 17 residues. Germline V gene data show CDR1 as LGHNA and CDR2 as YNFKEQ. Trimming shortened V by 3 bases and J by 2 bases, and 17 bases separated the two germline ends. The CDR3 DNA sequence: TGTGCCAGCAGCCATGGGGGCCGGGATTATCGCAATCAGCCCCAGCATTTT. As protein: CASSHGGRDYRNQPQHF.

This clone was found once. The V gene is TRBV29-1, the J gene TRBJ1-2, with TRBD1 as a possible D gene (5 bases). CDR1 is SQVTM, CDR2 ANQGSEA, per germline. There are 15 residues in the CDR3. The germline V and J ends were trimmed by 1 base and 2 bases, with 14 bases remaining between them. CDR3 region: CSVEGGVVFNYGYTF. The CDR3 region has the DNA TGCAGCGTTGAAGGGGGGGTGGTATTCAACTATGGCTACACCTTC.

This clone was seen a handful of times. The J gene is TRBJ2-3, the V gene TRBV7-2; 7 bases agree with TRBD2. V shed 5 bases, J shed 2 bases, and the junction held 7 bases outside the gene matches. Germline V gene sequence: CDR1 SGHTA, CDR2 FQGNSA. CDR3 length: 15 residues. The CDR3 DNA follows: TGTGCCAGCAGCGCAGCCGGGACTACCACAGATACGCAGTATTTT. Translated: CASSAAGTTTDTQYF.

V is TRBV7-2 and J is TRBJ1-6, with 9 bases matching TRBD1. The CDR3 runs to 14 residues. Looked up from germline, CDR1 is SGHTA and CDR2 is FQGNSA. The junction had 5 bases not matched to a gene; V was cut back by 5 bases and J by 9 bases. CDR3 coding DNA: TGTGCCAGCAGCCAGGGACAGGGTGGTTCACCCCTCCACTTT. This gives the protein CASSQGQGGSPLHF.

The chain couples TRBV27 to TRBJ2-1, with D perhaps matching TRBD1 (5 bases). Germline CDR1 and CDR2: MNHEY and SMNVEV (reference sequence). The CDR3 has 16 amino acids. The V end lost 3 bases, the J end lost 3 bases, and 15 bases lay between the germline ends. CDR3 nucleotide sequence: TGTGCCAGCAGTTTCCCTCCGCAGGGCGGCTACAATGAGCAGTTCTTC. Translated: CASSFPPQGGYNEQFF.

J is TRBJ2-3 and V is TRBV4-2; 7 positions match TRBD2. CDR3 length equals 17 residues. CDR1 and CDR2 from the germline V gene are LGHNA and YNFKEQ. V lost 0 bases, J lost 1 base, and 7 bases stayed unmatched. Here the CDR3 reads CASSQDGQGGGTDTQYF. The DNA of the CDR3 is TGTGCCAGCAGCCAAGATGGGCAGGGAGGGGGCACAGATACGCAGTATTTT.

V gene TRBV6-4 combines with J gene TRBJ1-4; weak D call: TRBD1 (5 bases). V was shortened by 4 bases and J by 3 bases, with 12 bases between the two germline ends. Germline V lookup: CDR1 MRHNA, CDR2 SNTAGT. CDR3 length equals 15 residues. The CDR3 DNA sequence: TGTGCCAGCAGTGTGGACGGGGGTGCTAATGAAAAACTGTTTTTT. Residues: CASSVDGGANEKLFF.

This clone has a handful of counts. V gene TRBV7-9 combines with J gene TRBJ1-1; no reliable D call. From germline, CDR1 is SEHNR and CDR2 FQNEAQ (reference sequence). There are 10 residues in the CDR3. Trimming left V 5 bases short and J 7 bases short, with 5 bases between. The CDR3 is CASSLLEAFF. The DNA of the CDR3 is TGTGCCAGCAGCCTTCTTGAAGCTTTCTTT. Complete variable domain (other parts from reference TRBV7-9 and TRBJ1-1): DTGVSQNPRHKITKRGQNVTFRCDPISEHNRLYWYRQTLGQGPEFLTYFQNEAQLEKSRLLSDRFSAERPKGSFSTLEIQRTEQGDSAMYLCASSLLEAFFGQGTRLTVV.

This chain uses TRBV11-2 with TRBJ2-5, with 14 nucleotides matching TRBD2. The V gene's germline CDR1 is SGHAT and CDR2 FQNNGV. V trimming: 0 bases; J trimming: 9 bases; junction bases outside the gene matches: 3. This CDR3 has 15 amino acids. CDR3 protein: CASSLDSGLAGAQYF. The CDR3 DNA is TGTGCCAGCAGCTTAGATTCGGGACTAGCGGGAGCCCAGTACTTC.